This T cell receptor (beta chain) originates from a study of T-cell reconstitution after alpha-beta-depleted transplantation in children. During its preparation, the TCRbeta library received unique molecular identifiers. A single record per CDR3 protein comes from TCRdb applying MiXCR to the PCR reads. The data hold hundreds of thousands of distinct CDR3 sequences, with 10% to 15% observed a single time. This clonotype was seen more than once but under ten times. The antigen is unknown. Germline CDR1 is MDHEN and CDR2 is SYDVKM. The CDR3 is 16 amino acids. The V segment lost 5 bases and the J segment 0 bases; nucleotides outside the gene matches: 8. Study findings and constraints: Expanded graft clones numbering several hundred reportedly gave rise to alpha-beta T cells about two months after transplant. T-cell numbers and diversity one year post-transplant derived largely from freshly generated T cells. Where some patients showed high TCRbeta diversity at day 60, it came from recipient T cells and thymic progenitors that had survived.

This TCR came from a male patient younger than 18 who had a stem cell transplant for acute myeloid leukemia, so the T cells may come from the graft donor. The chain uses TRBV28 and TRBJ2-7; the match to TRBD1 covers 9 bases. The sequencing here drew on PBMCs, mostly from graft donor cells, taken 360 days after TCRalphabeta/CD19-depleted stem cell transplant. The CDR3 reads CASSRQGVFSSYEQYF. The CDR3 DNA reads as TGTGCCAGCAGTCGACAGGGGGTGTTTAGCTCCTACGAGCAGTACTTC.